The 11 T cell receptor beta chains presented below share a single source sample, sequenced in a study of blood T cell repertoires in COVID-19 (dated by TCRdb to about 2020). Receptor amplification or capture employed the immunoSEQ multiplex PCR assay. As stored in TCRdb, this immuneACCESS dataset retains in-frame rearrangements with V and J assigned. A fraction of the clones does not appear; measured against another copy, unresolved V genes explain less than half of the discrepancy, and the remainder lacks a known reason. This sample is represented by tens of thousands of clones; roughly 80% of them were singletons. The ten largest clones capture 16% of the sample. Sequenced sample: peripheral blood. The receptors come from a woman older than 75 with active or convalescent COVID-19.

This chain links TRBV5-6 with TRBJ2-5; 8 nucleotides match TRBD2. CDR1 and CDR2 (germline): SGHDT, YYEEEE. V trimming: 5 bases; J trimming: 5 bases; junction bases outside the gene matches: 5. The CDR3 covers 13 residues. CDR3 DNA: TGTGCCAGCAGAGAACGGGGGGGCGAGACCCAGTACTTC. Encoded protein: CASRERGGETQYF.

The chain recombines TRBV6-5 with TRBJ2-7; tentatively, D is TRBD2 (6 bases). Trimming cost V 6 bases and J 3 bases, with 12 bases left between them. The CDR3 is made up of 13 amino acids. CDR1 and CDR2 from the germline V gene are MNHEY and SVGAGI. The CDR3 loop is CASRLLGGYEQYF. CDR3 DNA: TGTGCCAGCAGATTACTCGGGGGCTACGAGCAGTACTTC.

This rearrangement joins TRBV19 to TRBJ1-5, with 8 bases identical to TRBD1. J gave up 0 bases and V 10 bases, and 5 bases lay outside the gene matches. This CDR3 contains 14 residues. The germline V gene has CDR1 LNHDA and CDR2 SQIVND (reference sequence). CDR3 residues: CATADRDSNQPQHF. The CDR3 DNA sequence: TGTGCCACCGCGGACAGGGATAGCAATCAGCCCCAGCATTTT.

This clone has a single count. The chain employs TRBV7-3 and TRBJ2-2; a weak D match, TRBD2 (6 bases). Between the trimmed V and J ends, which lost 5 bases and 2 bases, there was a span of 15 bases. The CDR3 loop spans 16 amino acids. CDR1 is SGHTA and CDR2 is FQGTGA in the germline V gene. The CDR3, as DNA: TGTGCCAGCAGCGCCCTGAATAGCGGAAACACCGGGGAGCTGTTTTTT. Its translation: CASSALNSGNTGELFF.

The chain uses TRBV5-1 and TRBJ2-7, with D possibly TRBD2 on 6 matching bases. The CDR3 contains 15 residues. Germline lookup yields CDR1 SGHRS and CDR2 YFSETQ. The V and J ends lost 4 bases and 3 bases respectively, with 17 bases between them. CDR3 sequence (DNA): TGCGCCAGCAGCCAAGACGGGGGTACGATCTACGAGCAGTACTTC. Its protein product is CASSQDGGTIYEQYF.

The chain recombines TRBV5-4 with TRBJ2-5, with TRBD1 identical over 7 bases. Trimming removed 5 bases from V and 7 bases from J; junction bases left unmatched: 11. Germline lookup yields CDR1 SGHNT and CDR2 YYREEE (reference sequence). This CDR3 region has 14 residues. CDR3 region: CASRRDRPLGTQYF. CDR3 nucleotide sequence: TGTGCCAGCAGACGGGACAGACCCTTAGGGACCCAGTACTTC. Filled out from reference TRBV5-4 and TRBJ2-5, the complete variable domain reads ETGVTQSPTHLIKTRGQQVTLRCSSQSGHNTVSWYQQALGQGPQFIFQYYREEENGRGNFPPRFSGLQFPNYSSELNVNALELDDSALYLCASRRDRPLGTQYFGPGTRLLVL.

V gene TRBV7-2 combines with J gene TRBJ1-1, with D hard to call. V was trimmed by 5 bases and J by 5 bases, leaving 12 bases between them. The germline V gene has CDR1 SGHTA and CDR2 FQGNSA. CDR3 length equals 13 residues. The CDR3 DNA reads TGTGCCAGCAGCCTGTACGAGGGTACTGAAGCTTTCTTT. Translating it yields CASSLYEGTEAFF.

The chain combines TRBV7-2 with TRBJ2-3; 11 bases align to TRBD2. The germline CDR1 and CDR2 sequences are SGHTA and FQGNSA. V trimming: 1 base; J trimming: 6 bases; junction bases outside the gene matches: 0. The CDR3 sequence is 14 residues long. The CDR3 DNA reads TGTGCCAGCAGCTTAGTAGCGGGGGGGGATACGCAGTATTTT. This translates into CASSLVAGGDTQYF. Variable domain in full (rest from reference TRBV7-2 and TRBJ2-3): GAGVSQSPSNKVTEKGKDVELRCDPISGHTALYWYRQSLGQGLEFLIYFQGNSAPDKSGLPSDRFSAERTGGSVSTLTIQRTQQEDSAVYLCASSLVAGGDTQYFGPGTRLTVL.

J is TRBJ2-7 and V is TRBV30; D is unresolved. The CDR3 extends over 15 amino acids. The germline CDR1 and CDR2 sequences are GTSNPN and SVGIG (reference sequence). V was trimmed by 0 bases and J by 2 bases, leaving 14 bases between them. The CDR3 DNA reads as TGTGCCTGGAGTGTAGATCCCAACAGAGCCTACGAGCAGTACTTC. Its translation is CAWSVDPNRAYEQYF.

This rearrangement joins TRBV18 to TRBJ2-1; no firm D call. From germline, CDR1 is KGHSH and CDR2 LQKENI. CDR3 size: 12 residues. Between the trimmed V and J ends, which lost 6 bases and 5 bases, there was a span of 8 bases. The CDR3 is CASSPGNNEQFF. CDR3 DNA: TGTGCCAGCTCGCCCGGTAACAATGAGCAGTTCTTC.

The V call is TRBV5-4, the J call TRBJ2-3; tentative D call: TRBD2 (7 bases). CDR3 length: 16 amino acids. Germline CDR1 is SGHNT and CDR2 is YYREEE (reference sequence). Trimming shortened V by 4 bases and J by 0 bases, and 15 bases separated the two germline ends. The CDR3: CASSSMGGLSTDTQYF. CDR3 bases: TGTGCCAGCAGCAGCATGGGGGGGCTTAGCACAGATACGCAGTATTTT.